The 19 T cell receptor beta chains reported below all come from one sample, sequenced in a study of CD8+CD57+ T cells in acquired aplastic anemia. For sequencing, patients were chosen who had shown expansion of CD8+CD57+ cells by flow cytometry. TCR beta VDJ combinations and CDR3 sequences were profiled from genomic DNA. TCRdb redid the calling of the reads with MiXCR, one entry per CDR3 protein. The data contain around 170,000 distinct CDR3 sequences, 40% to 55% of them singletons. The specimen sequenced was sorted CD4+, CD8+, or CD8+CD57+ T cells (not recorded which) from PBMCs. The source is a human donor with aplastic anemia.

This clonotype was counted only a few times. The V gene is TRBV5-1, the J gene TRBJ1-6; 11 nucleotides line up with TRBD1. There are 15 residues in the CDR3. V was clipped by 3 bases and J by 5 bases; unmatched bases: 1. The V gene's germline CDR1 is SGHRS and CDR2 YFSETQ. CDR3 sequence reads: CASSSGQGDNSPLHF. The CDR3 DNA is TGCGCCAGCAGCTCGGGACAGGGGGATAATTCACCCCTCCACTTT.

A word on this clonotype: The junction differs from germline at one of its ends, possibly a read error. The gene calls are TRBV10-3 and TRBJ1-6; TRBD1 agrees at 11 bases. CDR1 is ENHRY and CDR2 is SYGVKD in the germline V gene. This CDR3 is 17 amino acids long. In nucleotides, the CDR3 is TGTGCCAGCAGTTACTTACCAACCGGGACAGGGGGTTCACCCCTCCACTTT. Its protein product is CASSYLPTGTGGSPLHF.

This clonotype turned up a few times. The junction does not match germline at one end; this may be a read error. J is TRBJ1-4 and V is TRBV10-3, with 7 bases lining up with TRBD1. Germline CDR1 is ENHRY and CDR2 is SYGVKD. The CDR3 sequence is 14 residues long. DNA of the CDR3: TGTGCCAGCAGTGAAACAGGGGTGGGTGAAAAACTGTTTTTT. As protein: CASSETGVGEKLFF.

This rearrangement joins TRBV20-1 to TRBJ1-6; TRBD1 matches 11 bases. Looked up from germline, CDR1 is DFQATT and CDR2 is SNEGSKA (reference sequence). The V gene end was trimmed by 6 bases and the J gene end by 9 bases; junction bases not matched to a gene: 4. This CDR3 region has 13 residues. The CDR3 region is CSAAGTGGSPLHF. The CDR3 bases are TGCAGTGCAGCCGGGACAGGGGGTTCACCCCTCCACTTT.

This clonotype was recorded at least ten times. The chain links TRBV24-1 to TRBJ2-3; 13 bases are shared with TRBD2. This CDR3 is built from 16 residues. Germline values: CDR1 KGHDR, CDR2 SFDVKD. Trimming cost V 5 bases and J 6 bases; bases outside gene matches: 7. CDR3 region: CATSASGLAGRDTQYF. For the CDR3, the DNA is TGTGCCACCAGTGCCTCGGGACTAGCGGGGAGGGATACGCAGTATTTT.

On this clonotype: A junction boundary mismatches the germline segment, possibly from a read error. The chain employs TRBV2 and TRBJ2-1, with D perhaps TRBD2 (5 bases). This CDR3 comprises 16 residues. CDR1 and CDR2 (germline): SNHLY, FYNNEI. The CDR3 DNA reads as TGTGCCAGCTTAGTTCGGGCCGGGAAAGGAAGAAATGAGCAGTCCTTC. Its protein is CASLVRAGKGRNEQSF.

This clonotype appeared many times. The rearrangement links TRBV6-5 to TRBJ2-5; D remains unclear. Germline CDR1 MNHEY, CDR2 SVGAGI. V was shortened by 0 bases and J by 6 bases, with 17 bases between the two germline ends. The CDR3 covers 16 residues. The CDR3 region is CASSYSPGSGAKTQYF. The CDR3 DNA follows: TGTGCCAGCAGTTACTCGCCAGGATCCGGCGCAAAGACCCAGTACTTC.

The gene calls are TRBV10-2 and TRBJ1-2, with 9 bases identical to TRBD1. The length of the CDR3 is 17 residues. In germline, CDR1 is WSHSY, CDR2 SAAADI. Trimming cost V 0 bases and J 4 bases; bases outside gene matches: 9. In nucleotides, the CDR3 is TGCGCCAGCAGTGAGTCTAGGGGACAGGGTTGGAGCTATGGCTACACCTTC. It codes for CASSESRGQGWSYGYTF.

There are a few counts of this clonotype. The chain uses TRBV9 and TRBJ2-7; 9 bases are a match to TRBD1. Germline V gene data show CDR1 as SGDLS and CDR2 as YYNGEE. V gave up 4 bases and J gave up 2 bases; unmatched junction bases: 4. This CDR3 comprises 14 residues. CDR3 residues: CASSPRDRAYEQYF. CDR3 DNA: TGTGCCAGCAGCCCGCGGGACAGGGCCTACGAGCAGTACTTC.

The CDR3 region is CASSLEQGRNQPQHF. The CDR3 DNA reads as TGTGCCAGCAGCTTAGAACAGGGGAGGAATCAGCCCCAGCATTTT. The rearrangement joins TRBV11-2 to TRBJ1-5; 7 bases fit TRBD1. V dropped 0 bases and J dropped 4; count of bases not matched to a gene: 3. The CDR3 contains 15 residues. Germline CDR1 and CDR2: SGHAT and FQNNGV.

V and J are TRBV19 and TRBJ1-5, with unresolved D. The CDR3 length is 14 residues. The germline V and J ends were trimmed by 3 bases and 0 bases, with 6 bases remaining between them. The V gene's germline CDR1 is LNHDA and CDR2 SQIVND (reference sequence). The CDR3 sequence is CASSMSFSNQPQHF. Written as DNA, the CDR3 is TGTGCCAGTAGTATGTCGTTTAGCAATCAGCCCCAGCATTTT.

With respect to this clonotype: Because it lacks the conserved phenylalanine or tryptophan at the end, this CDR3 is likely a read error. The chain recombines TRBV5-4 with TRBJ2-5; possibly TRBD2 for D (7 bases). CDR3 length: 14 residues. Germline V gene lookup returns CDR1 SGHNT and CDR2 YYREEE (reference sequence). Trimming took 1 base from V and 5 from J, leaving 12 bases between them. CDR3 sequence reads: CASSLNGGRETQYL. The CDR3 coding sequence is TGTGCCAGCAGCTTGAACGGGGGGCGGGAGACCCAGTACCTC.

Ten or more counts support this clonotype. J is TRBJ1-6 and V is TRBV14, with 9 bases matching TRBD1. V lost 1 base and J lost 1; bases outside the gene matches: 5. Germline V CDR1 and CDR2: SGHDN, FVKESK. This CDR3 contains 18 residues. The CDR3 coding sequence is TGTGCCAGCAGCCAAGGCCCGGGACAGGGATCCTATAATTCACCCCTCCACTTT. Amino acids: CASSQGPGQGSYNSPLHF.

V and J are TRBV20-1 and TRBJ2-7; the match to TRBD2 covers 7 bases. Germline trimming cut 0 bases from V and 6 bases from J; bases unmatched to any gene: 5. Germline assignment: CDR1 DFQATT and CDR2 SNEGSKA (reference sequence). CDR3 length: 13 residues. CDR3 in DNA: TGCAGTGCTAGAGATCCCTCGGGAGGCGAGCAGTACTTC. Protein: CSARDPSGGEQYF.

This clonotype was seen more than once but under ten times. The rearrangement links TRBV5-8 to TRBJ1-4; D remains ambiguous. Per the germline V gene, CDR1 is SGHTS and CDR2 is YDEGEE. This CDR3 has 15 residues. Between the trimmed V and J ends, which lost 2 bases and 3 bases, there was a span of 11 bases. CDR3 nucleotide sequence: TGTGCCAGCAGCTTCGGGCTTCGGTCTAATGAAAAACTGTTTTTT. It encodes CASSFGLRSNEKLFF.

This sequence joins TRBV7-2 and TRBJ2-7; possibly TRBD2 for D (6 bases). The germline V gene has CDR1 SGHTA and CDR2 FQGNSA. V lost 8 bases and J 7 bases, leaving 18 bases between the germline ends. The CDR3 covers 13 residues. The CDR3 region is CASGPLASGEQYF. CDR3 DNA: TGTGCCAGCGGCCCCCTAGCGAGCGGTGAGCAGTACTTC.

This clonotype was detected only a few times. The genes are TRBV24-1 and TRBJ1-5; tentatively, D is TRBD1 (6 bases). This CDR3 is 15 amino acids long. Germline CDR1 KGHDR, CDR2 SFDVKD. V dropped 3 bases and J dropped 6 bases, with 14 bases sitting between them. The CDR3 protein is CATSDSTKGGQPQHF. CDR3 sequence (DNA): TGTGCCACCAGTGATAGCACAAAGGGGGGTCAGCCCCAGCATTTT.

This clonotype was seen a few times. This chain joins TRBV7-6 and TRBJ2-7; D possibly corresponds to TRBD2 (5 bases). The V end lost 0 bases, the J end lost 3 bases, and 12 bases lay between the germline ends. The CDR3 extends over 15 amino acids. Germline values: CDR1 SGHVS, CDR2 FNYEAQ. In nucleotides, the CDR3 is TGTGCCAGCAGCTTAGCGGTGGGAGATTTCTACGAGCAGTACTTC. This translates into CASSLAVGDFYEQYF.

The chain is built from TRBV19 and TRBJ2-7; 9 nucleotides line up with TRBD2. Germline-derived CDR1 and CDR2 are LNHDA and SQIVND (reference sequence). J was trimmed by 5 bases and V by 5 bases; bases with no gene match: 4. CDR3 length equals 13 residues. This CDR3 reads CASSSSGVNEQYF. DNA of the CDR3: TGTGCCAGTAGTTCTAGCGGGGTCAACGAGCAGTACTTC.